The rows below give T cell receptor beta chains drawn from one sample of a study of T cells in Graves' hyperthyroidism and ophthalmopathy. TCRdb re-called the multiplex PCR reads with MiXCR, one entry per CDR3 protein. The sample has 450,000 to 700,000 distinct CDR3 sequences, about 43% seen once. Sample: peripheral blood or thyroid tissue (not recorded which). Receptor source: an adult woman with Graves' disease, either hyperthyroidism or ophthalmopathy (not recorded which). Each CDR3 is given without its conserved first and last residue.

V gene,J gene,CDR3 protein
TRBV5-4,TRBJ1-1,ASSDSLFSPRGEAF
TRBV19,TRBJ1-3,ASSAGQSSGNTIY
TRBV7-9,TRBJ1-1,ASRRKQGPMNTEAF
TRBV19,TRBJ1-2,ASTPPKGAGYT
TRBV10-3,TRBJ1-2,AIGNQGSGYT
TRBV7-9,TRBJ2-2,ASRGVGLRELF
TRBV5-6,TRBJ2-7,ASSLESGVEQY
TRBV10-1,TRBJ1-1,ASSDRGLNFGDTEAF
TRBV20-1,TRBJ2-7,SARNPGAREQY
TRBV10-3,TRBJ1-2,ASKTALGGYT
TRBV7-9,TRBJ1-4,ASSPRTGRGGEKLF
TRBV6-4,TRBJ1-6,ASSDWDTSSYNSTLH
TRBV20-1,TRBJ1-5,SARVDIINQPQH